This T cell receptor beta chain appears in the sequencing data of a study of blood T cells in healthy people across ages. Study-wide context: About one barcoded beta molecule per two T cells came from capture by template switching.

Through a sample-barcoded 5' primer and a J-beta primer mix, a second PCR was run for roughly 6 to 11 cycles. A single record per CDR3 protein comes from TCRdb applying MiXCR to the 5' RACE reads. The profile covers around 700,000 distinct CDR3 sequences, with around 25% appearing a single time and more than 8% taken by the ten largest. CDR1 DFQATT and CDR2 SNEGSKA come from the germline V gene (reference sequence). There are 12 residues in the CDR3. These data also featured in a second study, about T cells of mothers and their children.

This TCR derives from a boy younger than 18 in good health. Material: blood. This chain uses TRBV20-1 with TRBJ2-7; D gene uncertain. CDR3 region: CSAQKKSYEQYF. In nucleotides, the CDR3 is TGCAGCGCACAAAAAAAGTCATACGAGCAGTACTTC.